This T cell receptor beta chain was recorded in a study of T cell responses to AZD1222 COVID-19 vaccine. General observations from the study: Across spike, vaccine-associated CD4 TCRs were found, dominant at 160-218 and 743-854. The number of AZD1222 recipients seropositive at baseline was only 5 to 7.

A word on this clone: Its matching antigen is unknown.

Generated by immunoSEQ multiplex PCR, the TCRdb table keeps only in-frame clones and is missing some. Altogether approximately 150,000 clones are present, approximately 91% being singletons, with the ten largest covering approximately 1.8%. Sequencing used peripheral blood, obtained on day 0 of AZD1222 vaccination. This clonotype was sampled from an adult in good health.

DNA for the CDR3: TGTGCCAGTAGTATCGGACTAGCGGGGGGGCGCGAAAACATTCAGTACTTC. Amino acid sequence: CASSIGLAGGRENIQYF. The chain carries TRBV19 and TRBJ2-4; 15 bases line up with TRBD2. The V gene's germline CDR1 is LNHDA and CDR2 SQIVND (reference sequence). Trimming cost V 3 bases and J 5 bases; bases outside gene matches: 5. The CDR3 has 17 residues.